The 2 T cell receptor beta chains below come from one sample, sequenced in a study of shared clonotypes between healthy human individuals. Profiling relied on immunoSEQ multiplex PCR, and the TCRdb table lists in-frame clones only, not all of them. Among more than 2 million clones, nearly 97% were seen once, and the ten largest hold approximately 0.13%. The sequenced sample was naive CD4+ T cells sorted from blood. Subset: CD45RA+ positively selected. The receptor set was obtained from a man in his late teens or twenties in good health.

This clone was seen just once. The rearrangement uses TRBV30 and TRBJ2-3; 11 bases match TRBD2. Germline-derived CDR1 and CDR2 are GTSNPN and SVGIG (reference sequence). This CDR3 region has 15 residues. V shed 8 bases and J 5 bases; nucleotides not matched to a gene: 12. CDR3 nucleotide sequence: TGTGCCCGACGACTAGCGGGGCTAGGGGGAGATACGCAGTATTTT. Protein sequence: CARRLAGLGGDTQYF.

The chain employs TRBV19 and TRBJ2-7; TRBD2 might be the D (5 bases). Germline V gene sequence: CDR1 LNHDA, CDR2 SQIVND (reference sequence). Trimming stripped 0 bases from V and 2 bases from J, with 14 bases between. This CDR3 has 16 amino acids. In nucleotides, the CDR3 is TGTGCCAGTAGTATAGATCGGAGGCTGTACCCCTACGAGCAGTACTTC. Protein: CASSIDRRLYPYEQYF.